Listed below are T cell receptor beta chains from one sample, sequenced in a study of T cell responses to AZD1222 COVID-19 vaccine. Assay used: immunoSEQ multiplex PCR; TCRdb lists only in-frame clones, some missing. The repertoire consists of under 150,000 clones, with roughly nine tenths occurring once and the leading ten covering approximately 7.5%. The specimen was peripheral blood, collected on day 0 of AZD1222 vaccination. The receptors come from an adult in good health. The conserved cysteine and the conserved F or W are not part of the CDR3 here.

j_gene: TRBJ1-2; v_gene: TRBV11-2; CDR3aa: ASSENMGQNYGYT
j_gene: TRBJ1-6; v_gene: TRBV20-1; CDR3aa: SASSGQKSPLH
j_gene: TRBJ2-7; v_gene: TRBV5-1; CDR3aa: ASSISQGTYEQY
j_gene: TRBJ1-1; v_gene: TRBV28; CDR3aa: ATVTPNTEAF
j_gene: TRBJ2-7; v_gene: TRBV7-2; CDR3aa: ASSLEVTYEQY
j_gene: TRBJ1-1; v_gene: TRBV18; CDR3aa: ASSLSVNTEAF
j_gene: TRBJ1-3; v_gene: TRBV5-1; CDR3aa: ASSLDDRAGNTIY
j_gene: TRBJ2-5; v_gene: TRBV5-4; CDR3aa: ASSSPGLADQETQY
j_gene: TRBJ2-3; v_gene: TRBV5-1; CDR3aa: ASSFLASGSSDTQY
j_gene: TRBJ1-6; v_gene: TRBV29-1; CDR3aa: SVRIGQPGNSPLH
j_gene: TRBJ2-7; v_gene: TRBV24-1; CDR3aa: ATSGGSYEQY
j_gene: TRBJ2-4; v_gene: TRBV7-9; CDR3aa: ASSPGGVHDNIQY
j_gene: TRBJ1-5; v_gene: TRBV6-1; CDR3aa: ASSDGQPQH
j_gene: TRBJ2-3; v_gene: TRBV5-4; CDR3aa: ASSRQGVETDTQY
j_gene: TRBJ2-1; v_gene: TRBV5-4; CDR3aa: ASSLSLGEQF
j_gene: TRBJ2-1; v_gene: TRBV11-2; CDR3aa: ASSQGLVTDNEQF
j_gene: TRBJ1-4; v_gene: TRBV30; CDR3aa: AWRFGEKLF
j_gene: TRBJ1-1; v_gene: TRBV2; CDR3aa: ASKGGYTEAF
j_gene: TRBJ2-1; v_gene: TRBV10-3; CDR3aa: AISGSSGRGAYNEQF
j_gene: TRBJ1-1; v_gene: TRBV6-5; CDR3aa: ASSYPGQSAEAF
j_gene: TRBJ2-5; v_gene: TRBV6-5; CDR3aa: ASSYQAGETQY
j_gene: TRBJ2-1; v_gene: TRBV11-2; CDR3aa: ASSLESQGLAGVYNEQF
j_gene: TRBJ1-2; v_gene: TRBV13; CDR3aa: ASSFQGGGYGYT
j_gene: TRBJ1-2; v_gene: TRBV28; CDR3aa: ASTRDYGYT
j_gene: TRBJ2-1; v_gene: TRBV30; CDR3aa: AWSVASGIGHEQF
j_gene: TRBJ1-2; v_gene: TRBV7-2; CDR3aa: ASSTGQGNGYT
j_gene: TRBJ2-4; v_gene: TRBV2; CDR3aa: ASSEALLGTEY
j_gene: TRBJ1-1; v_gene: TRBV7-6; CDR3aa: ASSAGGAAEAF
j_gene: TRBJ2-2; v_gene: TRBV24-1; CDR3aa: ATTNANTGELF
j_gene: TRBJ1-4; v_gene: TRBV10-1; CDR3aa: ASSESRTGDEKLF
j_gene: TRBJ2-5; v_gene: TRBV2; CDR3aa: ASAGLTVQETQY
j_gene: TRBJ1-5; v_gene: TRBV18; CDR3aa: ASSPPSGTPGQPQH
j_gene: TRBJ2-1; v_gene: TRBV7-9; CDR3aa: ASSPQTSGRGYNEQF